This entry features one T cell receptor beta chain sequence. Participants were aged roughly 18 to 89 years, lived in roughly 23 US areas, and enrolled virtually. This entry is derived from a study of blood T cell repertoires in COVID-19. The CDR3 contains 14 residues. Germline CDR1 and CDR2: MNHEY and SVGAGI. V was clipped by 7 bases and J by 2 bases; unmatched bases: 7. Per the study methods: By means of reference gene primer amplification, nucleated cell counts were estimated. TCRdb's table, derived via immunoSEQ multiplex PCR, lists solely in-frame clones and lacks some. Clonal size and the V and J genes are those of that table, whereas D and trimming came from the DNA. The profile shows 330,000 or so clones, 87% of them singletons.

The material sequenced was PBMCs or T cells enriched from blood (not recorded which). V usage is TRBV6-5 and J usage is TRBJ1-2, with TRBD1 matching 7 bases. The TCR sequence derives from a man aged 40-55 years in a cohort exposed to, infected with or recovered from COVID-19 (not recorded which). The CDR3 protein is CASTRPGQNYGYTF. The CDR3, as DNA: TGTGCCAGCACCAGGCCGGGACAGAACTATGGCTACACCTTC.